The rows below give T cell receptor beta chains drawn from one sample of a study of blood T cell repertoires in COVID-19. TCRdb's table, derived via immunoSEQ multiplex PCR, lists solely in-frame clones and lacks some. The repertoire holds fewer than 350,000 clones, with 75% to 90% as singletons. The specimen was PBMCs or T cells enriched from blood (not recorded which). The receptor set was obtained from a man aged 30 to 39 who had recovered from COVID-19. Each CDR3 is given with its conserved first and last residue. The order of the fields is V gene, clone size, J gene, D gene, CDR3 DNA, CDR3 protein. A D gene is named only where the DNA matches it firmly. A row's size may be missing; if present it is once, few, many or a size class.

>TRBV18|many|TRBJ1-4|TRBD1
TGTGCCAACCGGGACAGTAATGAAAAACTGTTTTTT
CANRDSNEKLFF
>TRBV19|NA|TRBJ1-1|NA
TGTGCCAGTAGTACGTGGACAGATATGAACACTGAAGCTTTCTTT
CASSTWTDMNTEAFF
>TRBV10-3|NA|TRBJ1-3|TRBD1
TGTGCCATCAGTGAGAGGGGGACAGCGGGAAACACCATATATTTT
CAISERGTAGNTIYF
>TRBV19|NA|TRBJ1-1|NA
TGTGCCAGTAGTATCCGTCAGGGCCTGATGAACACTGAAGCTTTCTTT
CASSIRQGLMNTEAFF
>TRBV5-1|NA|TRBJ2-5|TRBD1
TGCGCCAGCAGCTTGGGGGCAGGGGGCTGGGAGACCCAGTACTTC
CASSLGAGGWETQYF
>TRBV5-6|NA|TRBJ1-2|NA
TGTGCCAGCAGCTTGGGGGCAGCCACCTTTTGGTATGGCTACACCTTC
CASSLGAATFWYGYTF
>TRBV9|many|TRBJ2-5|TRBD2
TGTGCCAGCAGCGTAGCCGGGACTAGCGGGGGGACCCAAGAGACCCAGTACTTC
CASSVAGTSGGTQETQYF
>TRBV6-5|NA|TRBJ1-2|NA
TGTGCCAGCAGCCCCCAGGGCTATGGCTACACCTTC
CASSPQGYGYTF
>TRBV27|NA|TRBJ2-1|NA
TGTGCCAGCAGTTTAAGAGGGAATGAGCAGTTCTTC
CASSLRGNEQFF
>TRBV24-1|NA|TRBJ2-1|NA
TGTGCCACCAGTGACCCTAGCTGGGATGAGCAGTTCTTC
CATSDPSWDEQFF
>TRBV18|NA|TRBJ1-2|TRBD1
TGTGCCAGCTCACCAGGACAGGGGGGCTATGGCTACACCTTC
CASSPGQGGYGYTF
>TRBV6-5|NA|TRBJ1-2|NA
TGTGCCAGCACCCGAGTGGGCAGGAGGGGCTACACCTTC
CASTRVGRRGYTF
>TRBV12-3/TRBV12-4|few|TRBJ1-5|NA
TGTGCCAGCAGTTTAGCGCTACATCAGCCCCAGCATTTT
CASSLALHQPQHF
>TRBV12-3/TRBV12-4|NA|TRBJ1-2|NA
TGTGCCAGCAGCCGTGGGGGGGGCGTCGGCTACACCTTC
CASSRGGGVGYTF
>TRBV4-1|NA|TRBJ1-4|NA
TGCGCCAGCAGCCAAGTAGGAGTTCCTAATGAAAAACTGTTTTTT
CASSQVGVPNEKLFF
>TRBV27|NA|TRBJ2-6|NA
TGTGCCAGCAGCCCACAAGTCACTGGGGCCAACGTCCTGACTTTC
CASSPQVTGANVLTF
>TRBV9|NA|TRBJ1-1|NA
TGTGCCAGCAGCGTAGGGGGGGAGTTCTTT
CASSVGGEFF
>TRBV7-2|NA|TRBJ2-7|NA
TGTGCCAGCAGCTTAAACGGTCGAGCGTCCTACGAGCAGTACTTC
CASSLNGRASYEQYF
>TRBV3-1/TRBV3-2|NA|TRBJ2-3|TRBD2
TGTGCCAGCAGCCAAATGGGGGGGACCTCAGATACGCAGTATTTT
CASSQMGGTSDTQYF
>TRBV7-9|NA|TRBJ1-2|TRBD1
TGTGCCAGCAGCGCACGGGACAGGCCCTATGGCTACACCTTC
CASSARDRPYGYTF
>TRBV20-1|NA|TRBJ1-2|NA
TGCCGGCGGGGGGGGGACTATGGCTACACCTTC
CRRGGDYGYTF
>TRBV5-1|NA|TRBJ1-6|NA
TGCGCCAGCAGCTTTAACATTCCCGCGGATTCACCCCTCCACTTT
CASSFNIPADSPLHF
>TRBV6-5|few|TRBJ2-7|NA
TGTGCCAGCAGTTACTGGCCGGGGGTAAGCTCCTACGAGCAGTACTTC
CASSYWPGVSSYEQYF
>TRBV9|NA|TRBJ1-1|TRBD1
TGTGCCAGCAGCGCCGGAGGGACAGTAGACACTGAAGCTTTCTTT
CASSAGGTVDTEAFF
>TRBV27|NA|TRBJ2-2|NA
TGTGCCAGCAGTTTAGGCAGGGGGGCGAACACCGGGGAGCTGTTTTTT
CASSLGRGANTGELFF
>TRBV5-8|NA|TRBJ1-5|NA
TGTGCCAGCAGCTTGCATAGCAATCAGCCCCAGCATTTT
CASSLHSNQPQHF
>TRBV3-1/TRBV3-2|NA|TRBJ2-3|TRBD2
TGTGCCAGCAGCCCCTCCCGGACTAGCGGGGGGGTTACGCAGTATTTT
CASSPSRTSGGVTQYF
>TRBV5-1|NA|TRBJ1-2|TRBD1
TGCGCCAGCAGCTTGTTCCAGGGGGCCTTTGGCTACACCTTC
CASSLFQGAFGYTF
>TRBV24-1|NA|TRBJ2-3|NA
TGTGCCACCAGTGATCCCGCGGGGCCGCAAAGTACGCAGTATTTT
CATSDPAGPQSTQYF
>TRBV18|NA|TRBJ1-1|TRBD1
TGTGCCAGCTCACCACGTCGGACAACAGGGGAATACCACTTCTTT
CASSPRRTTGEYHFF
>TRBV2|NA|TRBJ1-1|TRBD1
TGTGCCAGCAGGACCCGGACAGGGAACACTGAAGCTTTCTTT
CASRTRTGNTEAFF
>TRBV7-8|few|TRBJ2-5|TRBD2
TGTGCCAGCAGCTTAGGGGGGGGACAAGAGACCCAGTACTTC
CASSLGGGQETQYF
>TRBV9|NA|TRBJ2-2|NA
TGTGCCAGCAGCGTAGGATTGCGGGAAAACACCGGGGAGCTGTTTTTT
CASSVGLRENTGELFF
>TRBV18|NA|TRBJ2-5|TRBD1
TGTGCCAGCTCTGAGGGGGCGGCCCAAGAGACCCAGTACTTC
CASSEGAAQETQYF
>TRBV3-1/TRBV3-2|NA|TRBJ1-5|NA
TGTGCCAGCAGCCCCCGGCAACTAGGGAATCAGCCCCAGCATTTT
CASSPRQLGNQPQHF
>TRBV2|few|TRBJ1-2|TRBD1
TGTGCCAGCAGGGAGGGGGCTAGAGGCTACACCTTC
CASREGARGYTF
>TRBV19|NA|TRBJ1-6|NA
TGTGCCAGTAGTATCCTCCCCCAGGGAAACACTTCACCCCTCCACTTT
CASSILPQGNTSPLHF
>TRBV2|NA|TRBJ1-5|TRBD1
TGTGCCAGCAGTGCGGACAGGAATCAGCCCCAGCATTTT
CASSADRNQPQHF
>TRBV12-5|NA|TRBJ2-7|TRBD2
TGTGCTAGTGGTTTCGCGGGGGGGGCTTACGAGCAGTACTTC
CASGFAGGAYEQYF
>TRBV19|NA|TRBJ1-2|TRBD1
TGTGCCAGTAGTACTTACAGGGGGCCTAACTATGGCTACACCTTC
CASSTYRGPNYGYTF
>TRBV5-8|NA|TRBJ2-3|NA
TGTGCCAGCAGCACATTAAGAAATACGCAGTATTTT
CASSTLRNTQYF
>TRBV2|NA|TRBJ1-1|NA
TGTGCCAGCAGTGAGACAGGTGGGAGTAAGAACACTGAAGCTTTCTTT
CASSETGGSKNTEAFF
>TRBV4-2|once|TRBJ2-5|TRBD2
TGTGCCAGCAGCCAAGCGGCTAGCGGGGGGGCCGGGGAGACCCAGTACTTC
CASSQAASGGAGETQYF
>TRBV13|NA|TRBJ2-7|TRBD2
TGTGCCAGCAGCTCTAATCCCCGGGACTATGGCCGTTACGAGCAGTACTTC
CASSSNPRDYGRYEQYF
>TRBV9|NA|TRBJ1-6|TRBD1
TGTGCCAGCAGCGTAGGGGACAGGGATTCACCCCTCCACTTT
CASSVGDRDSPLHF
>TRBV11-2|NA|TRBJ1-5|TRBD1
TGTGCCAGCAGCTGGACAGGGGGTCGTGGCAATCAGCCCCAGCATTTT
CASSWTGGRGNQPQHF
>TRBV4-1|NA|TRBJ2-6|NA
TGCGCCAGCAGCCAAGGGGTACAGAGAGGGGCCAACGTCCTGACTTTC
CASSQGVQRGANVLTF
>TRBV6-6|NA|TRBJ1-6|TRBD1
TGTGCCAGCAGCCTACGGGACAGGGACTATTCACCCCTCCACTTT
CASSLRDRDYSPLHF
>TRBV19|NA|TRBJ1-2|NA
TGTGCCAGTAGTATTTCGGCGGTAAACTATGGCTACACCTTC
CASSISAVNYGYTF
>TRBV9|NA|TRBJ1-1|NA
TGTGCCAGCAGCCCGCATATAGGGGTTCAGGGGACTGAAGCTTTCTTT
CASSPHIGVQGTEAFF
>TRBV30|NA|TRBJ2-2|TRBD2
TGTGCCTGGAGTCGCGGGACTAGCGGGGGTACCGGGGAGCTGTTTTTT
CAWSRGTSGGTGELFF